The source of this T cell receptor beta chain is a study of T-cell reconstitution after alpha-beta-depleted transplantation in children. V lost 3 bases and J 0 bases, leaving 10 bases between the germline ends. The CDR3 is 15 amino acids. As it was prepared, the TCRbeta library received unique molecular identifiers. TCRdb re-called the PCR reads through MiXCR, storing one row per CDR3 protein. This table holds 610,000 or so distinct CDR3 sequences, roughly 30% found once. This clonotype has a count of ten or more. This chain links TRBV12-3 or TRBV12-4 with TRBJ2-3; D remains ambiguous. The material was PBMCs, obtained before TCRalphabeta/CD19-depleted stem cell transplant. This receptor was identified in a boy in the first two years of life with Wiskott-Aldrich syndrome, due to receive a stem cell transplant. CDR3 in amino acids: CASSFSGSSTDTQYF. For the CDR3, the DNA is TGTGCCAGCAGTTTTTCAGGTTCTAGCACAGATACGCAGTATTTT.